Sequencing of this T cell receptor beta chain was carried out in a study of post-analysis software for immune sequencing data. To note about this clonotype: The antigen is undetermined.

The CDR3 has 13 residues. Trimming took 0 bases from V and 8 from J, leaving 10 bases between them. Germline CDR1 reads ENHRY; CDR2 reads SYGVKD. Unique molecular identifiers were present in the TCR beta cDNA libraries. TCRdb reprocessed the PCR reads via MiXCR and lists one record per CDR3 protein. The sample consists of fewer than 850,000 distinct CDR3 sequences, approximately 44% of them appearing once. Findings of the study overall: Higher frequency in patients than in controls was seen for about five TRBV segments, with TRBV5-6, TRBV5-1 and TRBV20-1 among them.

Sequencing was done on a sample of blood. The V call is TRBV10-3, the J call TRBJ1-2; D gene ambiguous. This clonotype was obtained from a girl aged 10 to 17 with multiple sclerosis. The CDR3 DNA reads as TGTGCCATCAGTGAGTCGTCCAGCAAAGGCTACACCTTC. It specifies CAISESSSKGYTF.